One T cell receptor beta chain is described in this entry. This record comes from a study of human thymus T cells. Sequenced by immunoSEQ multiplex PCR; TCRdb stores in-frame clones only, minus some. The table lists about 46,000 clones, more than 85% of them singletons, with approximately 0.16% in the top ten. The V gene's germline CDR1 is SGHRS and CDR2 YFSETQ. The CDR3 loop spans 13 amino acids. V was shortened by 4 bases and J by 1 base, with 7 bases between the two germline ends. V gene TRBV5-1 combines with J gene TRBJ2-3; D not resolved. The TCR was taken from a girl less than two years old with a congenital heart defect but otherwise immunologically healthy. Input material: blood. DNA for the CDR3: TGCGCCAGCAGCCCCGAGGGCACAGATACGCAGTATTTT. Its translation: CASSPEGTDTQYF.